This T cell receptor beta chain was recovered during a study of shared clonotypes between healthy human individuals. The J segment lost 4 bases and the V segment lost 0 bases, leaving 4 bases of the junction unmatched. This CDR3 is built from 17 residues. Germline CDR1 reads KGHSH; CDR2 reads LQKENI. Generated by immunoSEQ multiplex PCR, the TCRdb table keeps only in-frame clones and is missing some. The table shows 1.4 million or so clones, with 97% to 99% occurring only once. The sequence derives from a young man in good health. The chain links TRBV18 to TRBJ2-2; TRBD2 matches 11 bases. Sequencing input: naive CD4+ T cells sorted from blood. Noted subset: CD45RA+ positively selected. The CDR3 reads CASSPPNLAGGTGELFF. CDR3 bases: TGTGCCAGCTCACCACCGAACCTAGCGGGAGGCACCGGGGAGCTGTTTTTT.